This T cell receptor (beta chain) emerged from a study of regulatory T cells in long-lasting Graves disease. Study observations and caveats: TRBV28 was favored in persistent disease, as were TRBJ1-2 and TRBJ2-5.

This clonotype has ten or more counts. Its antigen is as yet unknown. The length of the CDR3 is 15 residues. Germline-derived CDR1 and CDR2 are MNHNS and SASEGT. The ends were cut back, 7 bases at V and 10 bases at J, with 23 bases in the middle. The time point was: newly diagnosed GD, antithyroid drugs for less than 3 months. Extracted PBMC RNA gave rise to the TCR library. Arm-PCR of CDR3 regions with iRepertoire HTBI primers generated TCR beta libraries. TCRdb reanalysed the multiplex PCR reads using MiXCR and keeps one entry per CDR3 protein. The profile shows roughly 420,000 distinct CDR3 sequences, around 15% of them singletons.

The chain employs TRBV6-1 and TRBJ2-1; D is possibly TRBD1 or TRBD2 (6 bases each). This sequence was found in a female donor with Graves disease. The sample in question was peripheral blood mononuclear cells (PBMCs), obtained at new diagnosis, from a patient treated with antithyroid drugs. This CDR3 is CASTLARGRLGEQFF. Written as DNA, the CDR3 is TGTGCCAGCACTTTAGCAAGGGGGAGGTTAGGAGAGCAGTTCTTC.